This entry lists 31 T cell receptor beta chains sequenced from one sample in a study of T cell repertoires in cytomegalovirus infection. From the reads, TCRdb called clonotypes with MiXCR, one entry per CDR3 protein. The data show some 560,000 distinct CDR3 sequences, with approximately 40% seen just once and around 48% held by the top ten. For these receptors, no antigen is known. The input for sequencing was cultured PBMCs, taken from culture after CMV antigen stimulation. Source of these receptors: a human donor in good health (CMV status not recorded). Some clones in this sample may be carry-over from other donors' samples.

The gene calls are TRBV19 and TRBJ1-5; D is undetermined. Germline assignment: CDR1 LNHDA and CDR2 SQIVND (reference sequence). The V gene lost 3 bases and the J gene lost 5 bases, with 11 bases spanning the gap. This CDR3 has 14 residues. CDR3 sequence (DNA): TGTGCCAGTAGTATGAGGGCCATTTATCAGCCCCAGCATTTT. Translated: CASSMRAIYQPQHF. The variable domain in full, with the rest retrieved from reference TRBV19 and TRBJ1-5, is DGGITQSPKYLFRKEGQNVTLSCEQNLNHDAMYWYRQDPGQGLRLIYYSQIVNDFQKGDIAEGYSVSREKKESFPLTVTSAQKNPTAFYLCASSMRAIYQPQHFGDGTRLSIL.

In this sample, this clonotype turned up a few times. The chain employs TRBV19 and TRBJ2-4; no definite D call. The CDR3 is 12 amino acids. V gave up 3 bases and J gave up 5 bases, with 5 bases separating them. Germline V CDR1 and CDR2: LNHDA, SQIVND (reference sequence). The CDR3 nucleotides read TGTGCCAGTAGTATGTTGCAAAACATTCAGTACTTC. This codes for CASSMLQNIQYF.

The genes are TRBV28 and TRBJ2-7, with D maybe TRBD1 (6 bases). CDR3 length: 15 amino acids. V was shortened by 6 bases and J by 0 bases, with 15 bases between the two germline ends. Germline V lookup: CDR1 MDHEN, CDR2 SYDVKM. The CDR3 spells CASSLGQFLSYEQYF. The CDR3 DNA reads as TGTGCCAGCAGCCTCGGACAGTTTCTCTCCTACGAGCAGTACTTC. The whole variable domain, filled in from reference TRBV28 and TRBJ2-7, reads DVKVTQSSRYLVKRTGEKVFLECVQDMDHENMFWYRQDPGLGLRLIYFSYDVKMKEKGDIPEGYSVSREKKERFSLILESASTNQTSMYLCASSLGQFLSYEQYFGPGTRLTVT.

The genes are TRBV19 and TRBJ1-5, with D maybe TRBD1 (6 bases). The CDR3 runs 14 residues. CDR1 is LNHDA and CDR2 is SQIVND in the germline V gene (reference sequence). Trimming removed 7 bases at V and 5 bases at J, with 15 bases between. CDR3: CASTDDRFYQPQHF. The CDR3 DNA reads TGTGCCAGTACCGATGACAGGTTCTATCAGCCCCAGCATTTT.

This sequence joins TRBV7-2 and TRBJ2-3, with D tentatively TRBD1 or TRBD2 (5 bases each). This CDR3 is built from 15 residues. The germline gives CDR1 SGHTA, CDR2 FQGNSA. Trimming pared 8 bases from V and 2 bases from J, leaving 17 bases between. CDR3: CASGPRGAPTDTQYF. The CDR3, as DNA: TGTGCCAGCGGGCCGAGGGGAGCTCCCACAGATACGCAGTATTTT.

As DNA, the CDR3 is TGTGCCAGCAGTGCTAGCGGGGACCCGTTCTTC. Its protein is CASSASGDPFF. The chain recombines TRBV6-1 with TRBJ2-1, with TRBD2 matching 9 bases. V shed 4 bases, J shed 15 bases, and the junction held 4 bases outside the gene matches. This CDR3 is 11 amino acids long. Looked up from germline, CDR1 is MNHNS and CDR2 is SASEGT.

This rearrangement joins TRBV19 to TRBJ2-1; D may be TRBD1 (6 bases). The CDR3 covers 15 residues. The V gene's germline CDR1 is LNHDA and CDR2 SQIVND (reference sequence). V was shortened by 4 bases and J by 7 bases, with 17 bases between the two germline ends. CDR3 amino acids: CASSTLGTGQNEQFF. For the CDR3, the DNA is TGTGCCAGTAGTACTCTGGGGACCGGACAGAATGAGCAGTTCTTC.

The chain recombines TRBV28 with TRBJ2-3, with D maybe TRBD1 (5 bases). Germline values: CDR1 MDHEN, CDR2 SYDVKM. V was trimmed by 3 bases and J by 1 base, leaving 8 bases between them. The CDR3 has 14 amino acids. CDR3 region: CASSFRVGTDTQYF. CDR3 nucleotides: TGTGCCAGCAGTTTCAGGGTGGGCACAGATACGCAGTATTTT.

This clonotype was recorded a few times. The chain has TRBV4-1 and TRBJ2-7; a possible D gene is TRBD2 (5 bases). The CDR3 runs to 15 residues. The germline V gene has CDR1 MGHRA and CDR2 YSYEKL. With 0 bases removed from V and 2 bases from J, the gap between germline ends came to 11 bases. The CDR3 sequence is CASSQDHGGPYEQYV. The CDR3 region has the DNA TGCGCCAGCAGCCAAGATCATGGCGGGCCCTACGAGCAGTACGTC.

This clonotype occurred a few times. The rearrangement joins TRBV7-9 to TRBJ2-7; D is undetermined. Germline V gene sequence: CDR1 SEHNR, CDR2 FQNEAQ (reference sequence). The V gene lost 4 bases and the J gene lost 6 bases, with 22 bases spanning the gap. The CDR3 covers 16 residues. This CDR3 is CASSSRPSKGVREQYF. DNA of the CDR3: TGTGCCAGCAGCTCCAGACCCAGCAAAGGAGTTCGCGAGCAGTACTTC.

The rearrangement links TRBV19 to TRBJ2-5; 7 bases align to TRBD2. The CDR3 is 14 amino acids. CDR1 is LNHDA, CDR2 SQIVND, per germline (reference sequence). The J segment lost 5 bases and the V segment lost 5 bases, leaving 8 bases of the junction unmatched. As DNA, the CDR3 is TGTGCCAGTAGTCTAGGACTAGTCTCGGAGACCCAGTACTTC. Its protein is CASSLGLVSETQYF. The full variable domain, in which reference TRBV19 and TRBJ2-5 provide the parts outside the CDR3, is DGGITQSPKYLFRKEGQNVTLSCEQNLNHDAMYWYRQDPGQGLRLIYYSQIVNDFQKGDIAEGYSVSREKKESFPLTVTSAQKNPTAFYLCASSLGLVSETQYFGPGTRLLVL.

This clonotype was seen only once. The V call is TRBV14, the J call TRBJ1-6; D not certain. The CDR3 extends over 12 amino acids. Trimming cost V 4 bases and J 10 bases, with 8 bases left between them. Germline-derived CDR1 and CDR2 are SGHDN and FVKESK. This CDR3 reads CASSLKRSPLHF. The CDR3 DNA is TGTGCCAGCAGCCTCAAGCGCTCACCCCTCCACTTT.

The J gene is TRBJ2-1, the V gene TRBV12-3 or TRBV12-4; 11 bases fit TRBD2. The ends lost 5 bases at V and 6 bases at J; junction bases unmatched: 9. This CDR3 is built from 16 residues. CDR3 DNA: TGTGCCAGCAGTCCTTCAGGGACTAGCGGTTTCAATGAGCAGTTCTTC. This encodes CASSPSGTSGFNEQFF.

This clonotype was picked up a small number of times. The chain combines TRBV12-3 or TRBV12-4 with TRBJ2-2, with a weak D call TRBD2 (6 bases). V was cut by 6 bases and J by 5 bases, with 16 bases left in between. The CDR3 sequence is 15 residues long. CDR3 DNA: TGTGCCAGCAGGCGGGGAAAAAAGGGAACCGGGGAGCTGTTTTTT. Protein product: CASRRGKKGTGELFF.

V gene TRBV5-4 combines with J gene TRBJ1-1; D unclear. The V end lost 0 bases, the J end lost 1 base, and 7 bases lay between the germline ends. Germline CDR1 SGHNT, CDR2 YYREEE (reference sequence). The CDR3 has 14 amino acids. The CDR3 coding sequence is TGTGCCAGCAGCTTGGGGGCCAAGAACACTGAAGCTTTCTTT. Translated, it gives CASSLGAKNTEAFF.

V and J are TRBV7-9 and TRBJ2-1; 11 positions agree with TRBD1. Trimming took 7 bases from V and 6 from J; bases not matched to a gene: 5. The CDR3 is 14 residues long. Germline-derived CDR1 and CDR2 are SEHNR and FQNEAQ (reference sequence). DNA for the CDR3: TGTGCCAGCAAGGGCGGGACAGGGGGCAATGAGCAGTTCTTC. Its protein product is CASKGGTGGNEQFF.

This clonotype appeared a few times. The V and J genes are TRBV7-2 and TRBJ2-3; no clear D. This CDR3 contains 11 residues. V lost 7 bases and J 3 bases, leaving 5 bases between the germline ends. The V gene's germline CDR1 is SGHTA and CDR2 FQGNSA. The DNA of the CDR3 is TGTGCCAGCACCTGGACAGATACGCAGTATTTT. Translated: CASTWTDTQYF.

This clonotype is a singleton in its sample. The rearrangement uses TRBV12-3 or TRBV12-4 and TRBJ2-1, with 11 bases aligning to TRBD2. With V trimmed by 8 bases and J by 5 bases, 5 bases remained unmatched. CDR3 length equals 14 residues. The CDR3 nucleotides are TGTGCCAGCGGTACTAGCGGGAGTAACAATGAGCAGTTCTTC. This encodes CASGTSGSNNEQFF.

The V and J genes are TRBV6-2 or TRBV6-3 and TRBJ2-7; TRBD1 matches at 7 bases. The germline gives CDR1 MNHEY, CDR2 SVGEGT. This CDR3 spans 15 amino acids. V dropped 0 bases and J dropped 3; count of bases not matched to a gene: 5. CDR3 DNA sequence: TGTGCCAGCAGTTACTCCCGCAGGGGGTTCTACGAGCAGTACTTC. It yields the protein CASSYSRRGFYEQYF.

This clonotype has a handful of counts. V and J are TRBV10-3 and TRBJ1-1; TRBD1 aligns across 8 bases. The trim removed 0 bases at V and 3 bases at J, leaving 6 bases unmatched. From germline, CDR1 is ENHRY and CDR2 SYGVKD. This CDR3 has 16 residues. CDR3 protein: CAISESRDRLDTEAFF. CDR3 in DNA: TGTGCCATCAGTGAGTCGCGGGACAGGTTGGACACTGAAGCTTTCTTT.

V gene TRBV5-3 combines with J gene TRBJ2-3; 14 nucleotides match TRBD2. TRBV5-3 is treated as an ORF (open reading frame) with a function not yet certain. CDR3 length: 17 amino acids. V shed 8 bases, J shed 1 base, and the junction held 9 bases outside the gene matches. CDR3 loop: CASNGLAGGWGTDTQYF. CDR3 DNA sequence: TGTGCCAGCAACGGACTAGCGGGAGGTTGGGGCACAGATACGCAGTATTTT.

This chain joins TRBV7-8 and TRBJ2-3; D gene unclear. The CDR3 length is 17 residues. Germline lookup yields CDR1 SGHVS and CDR2 FQNEAQ. With 1 base removed from V and 2 bases from J, the gap between germline ends came to 16 bases. CDR3 nucleotides: TGTGCCAGCAGCTTAGTACTCGGGCCGGCAAACACAGATACGCAGTATTTT. Amino acid sequence: CASSLVLGPANTDTQYF.

This clonotype has ten or more counts. The CDR3 spells CASSLDLDYEQYF. Written as DNA, the CDR3 is TGTGCCAGCAGCTTAGACCTAGACTACGAGCAGTACTTC. The chain combines TRBV7-2 with TRBJ2-7; no firm D call. With 1 base removed from V and 3 bases from J, the gap between germline ends came to 7 bases. The germline V gene encodes CDR1 SGHTA and CDR2 FQGNSA. This CDR3 region has 13 residues.

This clonotype was detected ten times or more. The chain links TRBV7-2 to TRBJ2-5; the D gene is possibly TRBD2 (7 bases). V was shortened by 5 bases and J by 0 bases, with 16 bases between the two germline ends. The germline V gene has CDR1 SGHTA and CDR2 FQGNSA. The CDR3 length is 16 residues. CDR3 in amino acids: CASSAQGLSNQETQYF. CDR3 DNA: TGTGCCAGCAGCGCACAGGGACTATCCAACCAAGAGACCCAGTACTTC.

This clonotype was found once. The chain employs TRBV12-3 or TRBV12-4 and TRBJ2-1; a possible D gene is TRBD1 (6 bases). The ends were cut back, 7 bases at V and 0 bases at J, with 13 bases in the middle. The CDR3 runs 15 residues. CDR3 residues: CASTLGQSSYNEQFF. CDR3 DNA sequence: TGTGCCAGCACCTTGGGACAAAGCTCCTACAATGAGCAGTTCTTC.

This clonotype has more than one count but fewer than ten. V usage is TRBV9 and J usage is TRBJ2-7, with D possibly being TRBD1 (6 bases). This CDR3 region has 14 residues. Trimming pared 3 bases from V and 0 bases from J, leaving 10 bases between. CDR1 and CDR2 from the germline V gene are SGDLS and YYNGEE. The CDR3 DNA reads as TGTGCCAGCAGCGACCGGGACAACTCCTACGAGCAGTACTTC. This gives the protein CASSDRDNSYEQYF.

This clonotype was counted a few times. This chain uses TRBV7-2 with TRBJ2-1; D may match TRBD1 or TRBD2 (6 bases each). V was shortened by 0 bases and J by 10 bases, with 16 bases between the two germline ends. CDR3 length equals 15 residues. The V gene's germline CDR1 is SGHTA and CDR2 FQGNSA. CDR3 coding DNA: TGTGCCAGCAGCTTAGCGCTCAAGGGGGGTCAGGAGCAGTTCTTC. Its protein is CASSLALKGGQEQFF. The full variable domain, its missing parts supplied by reference TRBV7-2 and TRBJ2-1, is GAGVSQSPSNKVTEKGKDVELRCDPISGHTALYWYRQSLGQGLEFLIYFQGNSAPDKSGLPSDRFSAERTGGSVSTLTIQRTQQEDSAVYLCASSLALKGGQEQFFGPGTRLTVL.

The chain recombines TRBV2 with TRBJ2-2; TRBD1 matches 7 bases. Germline lookup yields CDR1 SNHLY and CDR2 FYNNEI. The V and J ends lost 3 bases and 6 bases, in that order; junction bases with no gene match: 7. CDR3 size: 15 residues. CDR3 sequence: CASSDRQGVSGELFF. In DNA, the CDR3 is TGTGCCAGCAGTGACCGGCAGGGGGTCTCCGGGGAGCTGTTTTTT. The full variable domain, rest sourced from reference TRBV2 and TRBJ2-2, is EPEVTQTPSHQVTQMGQEVILRCVPISNHLYFYWYRQILGQKVEFLVSFYNNEISEKSEIFDDQFSVERPDGSNFTLKIRSTKLEDSAMYFCASSDRQGVSGELFFGEGSRLTVL.

Ten or more counts support this clonotype. J is TRBJ1-6 and V is TRBV7-2, with 10 positions matching TRBD1. In germline, CDR1 is SGHTA, CDR2 FQGNSA. CDR3 size: 15 residues. V lost 3 bases, J lost 6 bases, and 2 bases stayed unmatched. Here the CDR3 reads CASSFRDRGNSPLHF. In nucleotides, the CDR3 is TGTGCCAGCAGCTTTCGGGACAGGGGTAATTCACCCCTCCACTTT.

This clonotype is a singleton in its sample. J is TRBJ2-3 and V is TRBV11-2, with D hard to call. The CDR3 runs to 17 residues. Trimming removed 5 bases from V and 4 bases from J, with 22 bases in between. Germline V gives CDR1 SGHAT, CDR2 FQNNGV. This CDR3 is CASSPKVGGTGADTQYF. The DNA of the CDR3 is TGTGCCAGCAGCCCGAAGGTGGGCGGAACCGGCGCAGATACGCAGTATTTT.

This chain joins TRBV7-9 and TRBJ2-7; no firm D call. CDR1 and CDR2 (germline): SEHNR, FQNEAQ (reference sequence). This CDR3 contains 14 residues. V was shortened by 4 bases and J by 3 bases, with 13 bases between the two germline ends. The CDR3: CASSSGASIYEQYF. Written as DNA, the CDR3 is TGTGCCAGCAGCTCGGGTGCTTCAATCTACGAGCAGTACTTC.